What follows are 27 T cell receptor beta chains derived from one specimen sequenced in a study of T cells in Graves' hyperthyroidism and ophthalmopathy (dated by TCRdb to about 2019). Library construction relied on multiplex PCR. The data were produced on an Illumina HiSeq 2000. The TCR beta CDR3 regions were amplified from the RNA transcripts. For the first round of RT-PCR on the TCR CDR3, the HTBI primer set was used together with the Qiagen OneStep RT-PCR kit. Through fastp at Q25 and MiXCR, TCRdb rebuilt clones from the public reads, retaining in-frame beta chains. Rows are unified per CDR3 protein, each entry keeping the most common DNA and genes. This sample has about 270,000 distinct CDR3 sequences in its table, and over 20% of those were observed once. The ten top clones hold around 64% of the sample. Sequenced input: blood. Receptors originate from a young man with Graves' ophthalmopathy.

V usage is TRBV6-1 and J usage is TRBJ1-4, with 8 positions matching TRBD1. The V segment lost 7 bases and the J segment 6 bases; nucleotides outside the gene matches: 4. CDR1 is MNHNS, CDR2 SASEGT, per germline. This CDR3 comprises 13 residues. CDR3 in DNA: TGTGCCAGCATGCGGACAGGGTATGAAAAACTGTTTTTT. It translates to CASMRTGYEKLFF.

The CDR3 loop reads CASSYWGRSTEAFF. CDR3 DNA sequence: TGTGCCAGCAGTTACTGGGGCAGGAGCACTGAAGCTTTCTTT. The chain uses TRBV6-2 or TRBV6-3 and TRBJ1-1, with a possible D match to TRBD1 (5 bases). V dropped 1 base and J dropped 4 bases, with 10 bases sitting between them. This CDR3 has 14 amino acids. Germline CDR1 MNHEY, CDR2 SVGEGT.

CDR3 nucleotides: TGTGCCAGCAGCCCCAGGCTCCGAGAGACCCAGTACTTC. It is translated as CASSPRLRETQYF. The chain uses TRBV7-2 and TRBJ2-5; no reliable D call. Per the germline V gene, CDR1 is SGHTA and CDR2 is FQGNSA. This CDR3 has 13 residues. With 5 bases removed from V and 4 bases from J, the gap between germline ends came to 11 bases.

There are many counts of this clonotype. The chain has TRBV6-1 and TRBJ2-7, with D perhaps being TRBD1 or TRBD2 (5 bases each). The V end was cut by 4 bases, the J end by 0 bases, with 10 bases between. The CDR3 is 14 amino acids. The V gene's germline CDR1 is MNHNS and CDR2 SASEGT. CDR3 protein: CASSVRDPSYEQYF. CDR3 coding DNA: TGTGCCAGCAGTGTCCGGGACCCCTCCTACGAGCAGTACTTC.

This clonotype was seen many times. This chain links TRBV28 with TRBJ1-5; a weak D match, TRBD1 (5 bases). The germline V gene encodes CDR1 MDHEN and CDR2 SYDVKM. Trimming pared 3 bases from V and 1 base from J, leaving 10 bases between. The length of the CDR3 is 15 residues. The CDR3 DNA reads TGTGCCAGCAGTTTCCGGGGGGTAAGCAATCAGCCCCAGCATTTT. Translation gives CASSFRGVSNQPQHF.

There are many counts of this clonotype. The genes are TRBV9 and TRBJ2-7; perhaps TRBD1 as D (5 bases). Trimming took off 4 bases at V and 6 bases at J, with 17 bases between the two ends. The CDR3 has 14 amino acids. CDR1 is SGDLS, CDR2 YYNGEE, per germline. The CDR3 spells CASSLPPQGGEQYF. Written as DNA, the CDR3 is TGTGCCAGCAGCCTTCCCCCGCAGGGCGGCGAGCAGTACTTC. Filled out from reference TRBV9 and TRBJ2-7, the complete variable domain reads DSGVTQTPKHLITATGQRVTLRCSPRSGDLSVYWYQQSLDQGLQFLIQYYNGEERAKGNILERFSAQQFPDLHSELNLSSLELGDSALYFCASSLPPQGGEQYFGPGTRLTVT.

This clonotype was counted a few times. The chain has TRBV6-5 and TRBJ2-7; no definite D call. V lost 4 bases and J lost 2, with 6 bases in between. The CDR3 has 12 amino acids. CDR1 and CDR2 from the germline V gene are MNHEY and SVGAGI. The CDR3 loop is CASSSAAYEQYF. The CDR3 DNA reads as TGTGCCAGCAGTTCCGCAGCCTACGAGCAGTACTTC.

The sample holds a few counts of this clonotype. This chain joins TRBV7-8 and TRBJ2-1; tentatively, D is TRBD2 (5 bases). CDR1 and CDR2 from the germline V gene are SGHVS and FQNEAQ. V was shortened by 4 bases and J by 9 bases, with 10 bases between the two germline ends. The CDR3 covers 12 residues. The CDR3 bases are TGTGCCAGCAGCTCCACGGGGTTTGAGCAGTTCTTC. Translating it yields CASSSTGFEQFF.

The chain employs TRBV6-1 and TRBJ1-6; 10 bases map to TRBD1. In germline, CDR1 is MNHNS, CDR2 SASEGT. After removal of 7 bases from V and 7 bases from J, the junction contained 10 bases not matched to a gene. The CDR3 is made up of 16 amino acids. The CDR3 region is CASKVPGTGANSPLHF. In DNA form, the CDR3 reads TGTGCCAGCAAAGTCCCCGGGACAGGGGCGAATTCACCCCTCCACTTT.

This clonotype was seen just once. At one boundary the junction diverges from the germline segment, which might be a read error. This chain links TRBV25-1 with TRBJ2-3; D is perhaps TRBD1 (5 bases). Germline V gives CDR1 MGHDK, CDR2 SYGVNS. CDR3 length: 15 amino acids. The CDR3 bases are TGTGCCAGCAGTCTCGACAGAATAGGCACAGATACGCGGTATTTT. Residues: CASSLDRIGTDTRYF. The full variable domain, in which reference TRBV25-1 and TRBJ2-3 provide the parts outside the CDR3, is EADIYQTPRYLVIGTGKKITLECSQTMGHDKMYWYQQDPGMELHLIHYSYGVNSTEKGDLSSESTVSRIRTEHFPLTLESARPSHTSQYLCASSLDRIGTDTRYFGPGTRLTVL.

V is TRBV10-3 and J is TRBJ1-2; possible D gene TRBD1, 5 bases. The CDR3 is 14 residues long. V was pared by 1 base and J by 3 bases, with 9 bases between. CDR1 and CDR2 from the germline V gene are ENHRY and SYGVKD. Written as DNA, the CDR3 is TGTGCCATCAGTGAGTACGGGGCGGACTATGGCTACACCTTC. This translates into CAISEYGADYGYTF.

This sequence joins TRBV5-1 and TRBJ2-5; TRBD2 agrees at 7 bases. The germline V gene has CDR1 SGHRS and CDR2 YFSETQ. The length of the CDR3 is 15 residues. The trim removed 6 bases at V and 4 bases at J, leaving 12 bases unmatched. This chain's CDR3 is CASNARGGSSETQYF. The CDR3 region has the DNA TGCGCCAGCAACGCACGGGGCGGGAGTTCAGAGACCCAGTACTTC.

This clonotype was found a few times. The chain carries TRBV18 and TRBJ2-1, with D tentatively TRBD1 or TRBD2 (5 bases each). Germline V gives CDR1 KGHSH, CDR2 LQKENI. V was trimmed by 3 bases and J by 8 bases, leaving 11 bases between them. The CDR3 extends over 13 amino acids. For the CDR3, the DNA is TGTGCCAGCTCACCGGCTAGCAGGGATGAGCAGTTCTTC. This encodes CASSPASRDEQFF.

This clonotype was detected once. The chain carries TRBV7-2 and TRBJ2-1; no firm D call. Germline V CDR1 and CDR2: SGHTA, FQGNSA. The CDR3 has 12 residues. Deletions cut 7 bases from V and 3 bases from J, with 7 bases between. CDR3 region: CASTRSYNEQFF. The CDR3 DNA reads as TGTGCCAGCACCCGAAGCTACAATGAGCAGTTCTTC. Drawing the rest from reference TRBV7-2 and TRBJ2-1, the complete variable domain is GAGVSQSPSNKVTEKGKDVELRCDPISGHTALYWYRQSLGQGLEFLIYFQGNSAPDKSGLPSDRFSAERTGGSVSTLTIQRTQQEDSAVYLCASTRSYNEQFFGPGTRLTVL.

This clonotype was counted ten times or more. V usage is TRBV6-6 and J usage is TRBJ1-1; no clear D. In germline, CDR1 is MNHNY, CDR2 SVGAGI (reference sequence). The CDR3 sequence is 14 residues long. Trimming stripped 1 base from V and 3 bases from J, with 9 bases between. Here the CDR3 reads CASSYLAGDTEAFF. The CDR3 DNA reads TGTGCCAGCAGTTACTTAGCGGGAGACACTGAAGCTTTCTTT.

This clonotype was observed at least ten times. The CDR3: CASSFPGLAGGGETQYF. In DNA form, the CDR3 reads TGTGCCAGCAGCTTTCCGGGACTAGCGGGAGGAGGGGAGACCCAGTACTTC. The genes are TRBV11-2 and TRBJ2-5; 15 bases line up with TRBD2. The V and J ends lost 3 bases and 5 bases, in that order; junction bases with no gene match: 7. Germline V CDR1 and CDR2: SGHAT, FQNNGV. This CDR3 has 17 amino acids.

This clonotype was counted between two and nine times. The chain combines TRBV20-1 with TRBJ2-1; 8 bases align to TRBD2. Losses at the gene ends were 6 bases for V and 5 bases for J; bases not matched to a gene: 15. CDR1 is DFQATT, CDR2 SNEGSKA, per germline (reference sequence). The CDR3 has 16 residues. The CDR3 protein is CSADSMGLGGHNEQFF. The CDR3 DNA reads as TGCAGTGCCGACTCAATGGGACTAGGCGGGCACAATGAGCAGTTCTTC.

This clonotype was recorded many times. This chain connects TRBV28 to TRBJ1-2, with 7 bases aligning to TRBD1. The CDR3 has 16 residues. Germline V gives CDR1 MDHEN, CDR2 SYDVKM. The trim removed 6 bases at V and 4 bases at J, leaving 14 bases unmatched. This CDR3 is CASSRGTVSALYGYTF. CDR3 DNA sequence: TGTGCCAGCAGCCGAGGGACAGTTTCGGCCCTCTATGGCTACACCTTC.

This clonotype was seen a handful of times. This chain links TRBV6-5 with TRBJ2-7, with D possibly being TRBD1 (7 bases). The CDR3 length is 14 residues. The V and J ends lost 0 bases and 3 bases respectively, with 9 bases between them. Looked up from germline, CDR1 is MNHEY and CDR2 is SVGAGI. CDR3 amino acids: CASSYSQGGYEQYF. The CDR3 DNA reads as TGTGCCAGCAGTTACTCCCAGGGGGGCTACGAGCAGTACTTC.

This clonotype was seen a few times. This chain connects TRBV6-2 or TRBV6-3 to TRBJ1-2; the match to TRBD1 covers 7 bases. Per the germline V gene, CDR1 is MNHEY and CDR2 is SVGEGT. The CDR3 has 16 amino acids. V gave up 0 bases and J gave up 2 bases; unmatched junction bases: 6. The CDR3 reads CASSYSRDRANYGYTF. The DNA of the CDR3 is TGTGCCAGCAGTTACTCGAGAGACAGGGCGAACTATGGCTACACCTTC.

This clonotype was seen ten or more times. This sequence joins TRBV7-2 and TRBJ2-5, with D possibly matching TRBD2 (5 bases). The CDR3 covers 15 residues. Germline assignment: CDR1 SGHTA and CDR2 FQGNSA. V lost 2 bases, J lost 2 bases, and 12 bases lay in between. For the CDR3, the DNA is TGTGCCAGCAGCTTATTCCCTGCGGGTCAAGAGACCCAGTACTTC. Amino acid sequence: CASSLFPAGQETQYF.

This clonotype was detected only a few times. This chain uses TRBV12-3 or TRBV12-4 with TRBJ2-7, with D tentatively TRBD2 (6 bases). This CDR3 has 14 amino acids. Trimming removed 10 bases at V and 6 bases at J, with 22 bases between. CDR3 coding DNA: TGTGCCACCAAAATTGGCGGGGCGCAGGGCGAGCAGTACTTC. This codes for CATKIGGAQGEQYF.

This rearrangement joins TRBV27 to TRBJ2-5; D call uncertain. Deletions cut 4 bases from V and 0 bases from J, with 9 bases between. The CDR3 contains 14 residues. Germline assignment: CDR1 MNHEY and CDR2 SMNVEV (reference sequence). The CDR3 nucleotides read TGTGCCAGCAGTTCACAACGGTACCAAGAGACCCAGTACTTC. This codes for CASSSQRYQETQYF.

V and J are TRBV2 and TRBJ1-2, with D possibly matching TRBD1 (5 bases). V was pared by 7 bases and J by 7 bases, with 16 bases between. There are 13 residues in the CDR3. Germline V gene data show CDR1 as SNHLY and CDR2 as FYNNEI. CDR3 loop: CASTGGGAGGYTF. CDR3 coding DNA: TGTGCCAGCACTGGGGGAGGGGCCGGTGGCTACACCTTC.

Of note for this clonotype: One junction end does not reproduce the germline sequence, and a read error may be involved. CDR3 in amino acids: CACSSPILRDRVYEQYF. The CDR3, as DNA: TGTGCCTGCAGTTCCCCGATCCTCCGGGACCGCGTCTACGAGCAGTACTTC. V usage is TRBV28 and J usage is TRBJ2-7; D may be TRBD1 or TRBD2 (5 bases each). The CDR3 sequence is 17 residues long. Germline lookup yields CDR1 MDHEN and CDR2 SYDVKM.

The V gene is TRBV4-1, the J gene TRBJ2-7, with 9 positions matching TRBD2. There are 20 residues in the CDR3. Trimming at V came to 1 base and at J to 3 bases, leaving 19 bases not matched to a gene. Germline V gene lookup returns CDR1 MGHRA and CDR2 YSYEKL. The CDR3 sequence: CASSQVYLGGGRDPLYEQYF. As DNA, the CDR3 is TGCGCCAGCAGCCAAGTCTACCTAGGGGGCGGGAGGGATCCCCTCTACGAGCAGTACTTC.

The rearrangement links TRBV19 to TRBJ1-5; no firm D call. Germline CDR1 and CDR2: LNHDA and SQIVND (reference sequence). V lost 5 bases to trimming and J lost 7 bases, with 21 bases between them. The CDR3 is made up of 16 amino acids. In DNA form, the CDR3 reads TGTGCCAGTAGTTCGTTCGGCAGAGGCGGGATCCAGCCCCAGCATTTT. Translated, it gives CASSSFGRGGIQPQHF.